The entry that follows covers one T cell receptor (beta chain) sequence. Its antigen remains unknown. Libraries were prepared by immunoSEQ multiplex PCR; TCRdb keeps only in-frame clonotypes and omits some of them. The table lists approximately 54,000 clones, approximately 90% of them singletons, with 8.7% in the top ten. The entry originates in a study of OX40 agonist ivuxolimab in advanced cancers. Study background: A mean age of about 59 years, range about 20 to 79, was recorded, and roughly 80% were male.

V lost 10 bases and J 6 bases, leaving 19 bases between the germline ends. CDR1 and CDR2 (germline): SGHTA, FQGNSA. The CDR3 spans 14 residues. Overall study findings and caveats: Average numbers of expanded clones were greater in CD8+ T cells than in CD4+. Among expanded peripheral T cells, antigen specificity went undetermined. Partial responders treated at 0.1-3.0 mg/kg exhibited clonal expansion among the lowest measured.

The genes are TRBV7-2 and TRBJ1-5; no clear D. The clonotype originates from an adult with an advanced solid tumor such as melanoma, head and neck, liver or kidney cancer. The source material was CD4+ or CD8+ T cells sorted from blood, sampled in a trial of the OX40 agonist ivuxolimab. CDR3 in amino acids: CATDPTGWGQPQHF. The CDR3 coding sequence is TGTGCCACGGACCCCACGGGTTGGGGTCAGCCCCAGCATTTT.